This T cell receptor (beta chain) derives from a study of blood T cell repertoires in COVID-19. Trimming stripped 4 bases from V and 5 bases from J, with 11 bases between. This CDR3 has 13 amino acids. The assay was immunoSEQ multiplex PCR, and TCRdb's table has in-frame clones only and misses some. The sample lists some 270,000 clones, about nine tenths occurring once. The sequence derives from a man between 45 and 60 years old with acute or convalescent COVID-19. Sequenced: peripheral blood. This chain uses TRBV12-3 or TRBV12-4 with TRBJ2-5; a weak D match, TRBD2 (7 bases). Here the CDR3 DNA reads TGTGCCAGCAGTTGGGGGGGCCGGGAGACCCAGTACTTC. Its protein is CASSWGGRETQYF.